This TCR beta chain was sequenced for a study of cytomegalovirus exposure and HLA in healthy donors. At the level of the study: The approximately 110 validation repertoires used a platform that matched the one used for the approximately 670 first-cohort repertoires, as a later analysis reported.

In the case of this clone: What it binds is unknown.

Using immunoSEQ multiplex PCR, the repertoire was profiled, and TCRdb retains in-frame clones only, with some absent. The sample includes approximately 59,000 clones, 93% of them seen just once. Study-wide results and limits: Whilst most TCR sequences proved rare, a subset of public TCRs occurred across many donors.

Material: PBMCs. The clonotype was recovered from a woman aged 18-30 years in good health and CMV-seropositive.

DNA for the CDR3: TGCGCCAGCAGCCAAGAGGGACAGGGGAGTTTAGGGGAGCTGTTTTTT. It is translated as CASSQEGQGSLGELFF. The rearrangement uses TRBV4-3 and TRBJ2-2, with 10 bases identical to TRBD1. The CDR3 totals 16 residues. The ends lost 0 bases at V and 8 bases at J; junction bases unmatched: 6. The V gene's germline CDR1 is LGHNA and CDR2 YSLEER.